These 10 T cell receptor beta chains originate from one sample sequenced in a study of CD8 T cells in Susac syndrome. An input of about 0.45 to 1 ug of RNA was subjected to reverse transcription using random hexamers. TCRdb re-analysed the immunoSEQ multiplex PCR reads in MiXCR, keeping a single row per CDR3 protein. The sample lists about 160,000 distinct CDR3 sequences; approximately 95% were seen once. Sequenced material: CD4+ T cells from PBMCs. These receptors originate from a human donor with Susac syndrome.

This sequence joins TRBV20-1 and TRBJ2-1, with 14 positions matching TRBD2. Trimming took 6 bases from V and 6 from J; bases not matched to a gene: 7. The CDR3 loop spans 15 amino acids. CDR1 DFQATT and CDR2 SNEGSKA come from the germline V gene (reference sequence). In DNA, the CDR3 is TGCAGTGCGGTAGCTGGGACTAGCGGGAGCAATGAGCAGTTCTTC. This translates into CSAVAGTSGSNEQFF.

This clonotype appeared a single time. In DNA, the CDR3 is TGTGCCAGCAGCTCTTTCCCCTCCTACGAGCAGTACTTC. Translating gives CASSSFPSYEQYF. This chain uses TRBV12-3 or TRBV12-4 with TRBJ2-7; D gene uncertain. There are 13 residues in the CDR3. Trimming took off 6 bases at V and 0 bases at J, with 9 bases between the two ends.

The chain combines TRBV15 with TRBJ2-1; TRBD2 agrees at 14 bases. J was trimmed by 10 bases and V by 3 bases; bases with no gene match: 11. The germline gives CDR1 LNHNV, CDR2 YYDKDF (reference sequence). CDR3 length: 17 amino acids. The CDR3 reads CATSSPPGLAGEREQFF. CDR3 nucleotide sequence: TGTGCCACCAGCAGCCCGCCGGGACTAGCGGGGGAGAGAGAGCAGTTCTTC.

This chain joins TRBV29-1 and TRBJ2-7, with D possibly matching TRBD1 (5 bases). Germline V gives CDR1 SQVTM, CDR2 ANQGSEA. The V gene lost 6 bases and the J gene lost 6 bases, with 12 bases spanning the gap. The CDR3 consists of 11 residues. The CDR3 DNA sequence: TGCAGCGTCCTACAGGTTTTCGAGCAGTACTTC. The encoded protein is CSVLQVFEQYF.

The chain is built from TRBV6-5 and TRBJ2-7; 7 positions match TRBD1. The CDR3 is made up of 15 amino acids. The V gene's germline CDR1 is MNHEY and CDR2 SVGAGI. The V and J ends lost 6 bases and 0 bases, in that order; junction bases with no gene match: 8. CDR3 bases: TGTGCCAGCAGCTCTGGGACAGCTACCTCCTACGAGCAGTACTTC. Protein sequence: CASSSGTATSYEQYF.

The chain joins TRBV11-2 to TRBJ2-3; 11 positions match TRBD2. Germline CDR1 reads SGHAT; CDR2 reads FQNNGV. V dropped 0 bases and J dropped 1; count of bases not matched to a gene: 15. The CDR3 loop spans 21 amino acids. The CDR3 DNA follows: TGTGCCAGCAGCTTAGAGCTTAAAGGGTTAGCGGGAGGGAGGGGCACAGATACGCAGTATTTT. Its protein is CASSLELKGLAGGRGTDTQYF.

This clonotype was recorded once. In DNA form, the CDR3 reads TGCAGTGCTCCGGAAACGTACAATGAGCAGTTCTTC. Amino acids: CSAPETYNEQFF. The V call is TRBV20-1, the J call TRBJ2-1; D gene uncertain. Germline CDR1 is DFQATT and CDR2 is SNEGSKA (reference sequence). The CDR3 is 12 residues long. The V and J ends lost 5 bases and 4 bases respectively, with 9 bases between them.

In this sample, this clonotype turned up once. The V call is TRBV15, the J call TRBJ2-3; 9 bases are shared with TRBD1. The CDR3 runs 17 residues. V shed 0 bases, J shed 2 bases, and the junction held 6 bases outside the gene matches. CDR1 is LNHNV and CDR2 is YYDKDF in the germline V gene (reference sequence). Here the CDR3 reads CATSRDPGQGNTDTQYF. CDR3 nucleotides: TGTGCCACCAGCAGAGATCCGGGACAGGGTAACACAGATACGCAGTATTTT.

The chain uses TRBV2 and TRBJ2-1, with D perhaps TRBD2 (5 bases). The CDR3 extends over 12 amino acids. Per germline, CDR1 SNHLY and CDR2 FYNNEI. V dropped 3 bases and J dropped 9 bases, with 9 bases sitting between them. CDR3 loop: CASSESEGEQFF. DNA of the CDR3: TGTGCCAGCAGTGAGTCCGAGGGTGAGCAGTTCTTC.

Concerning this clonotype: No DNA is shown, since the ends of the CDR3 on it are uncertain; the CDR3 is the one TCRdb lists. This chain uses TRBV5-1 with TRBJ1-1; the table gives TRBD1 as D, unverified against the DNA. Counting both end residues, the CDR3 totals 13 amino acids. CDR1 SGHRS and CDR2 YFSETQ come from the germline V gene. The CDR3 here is CASSFGPGTEAFF.